This T cell receptor beta chain comes out of a study of T cell responses to AZD1222 COVID-19 vaccine. Study-level background: Second doses at about 4 or about 12 weeks were pooled.

Study-level points and caveats: Most donors were white British, females outnumbered males, and clonal diversity was possibly underestimated. The study reported that nearly half of spike-specific TCRs target unmutated variant regions.

V was pared by 8 bases and J by 1 base, with 17 bases between. The CDR3 loop spans 15 amino acids. Produced via immunoSEQ multiplex PCR; TCRdb's table is partial and in-frame only. The sample shows approximately 180,000 clones, roughly 92% of them seen only once. Turning to this clone: Its antigen is not known.

The source is an adult in good health. Source: peripheral blood, taken on day 0 of AZD1222 vaccination. This rearrangement joins TRBV23-1 to TRBJ1-2, with D perhaps TRBD1 (5 bases). TRBV23-1 is classed as an ORF, of uncertain function. The DNA for the CDR3 is TGCGCCAGCGGGACCGGGCCCCCCTTTAACTATGGCTACACCTTC. It yields the protein CASGTGPPFNYGYTF.